A selection of T cell receptor beta chains follows, all from one sample in a study of beta chain features in type 1 diabetes. The method was immunoSEQ multiplex PCR; TCRdb's version includes in-frame clones alone and lacks a portion of them. The data contain about 260,000 clones, around 22% of them singletons. Specimen: naive CD4+ T cells from blood. Receptors were obtained from a woman in her 30s with type 1 diabetes. Each CDR3 is given with its conserved first and last residue. Fields, in order: V gene, D gene, CDR3 length, J gene, clone size, CDR3 DNA, CDR3 protein. D genes are given only for firm matches. Expanded clones get a size class; other rows say once, few or many, or leave the size out.

TRBV4-1	TRBD2	18	TRBJ2-1	.	TGCGCCAGCAGCCAATTGGATTTCGGTAGCGGGAGGCCCGATGAGCAGTTCTTC	CASSQLDFGSGRPDEQFF
TRBV30	.	14	TRBJ2-2	.	TGTGCCTGGTCTGGGGGGGCTCTCACCGGGGAGCTGTTTTTT	CAWSGGALTGELFF
TRBV4-1	.	14	TRBJ1-1	.	TGCGCCAGCAGCCAAGAAACAGGGTGGGGGGAAGCTTTCTTT	CASSQETGWGEAFF
TRBV30	TRBD1	12	TRBJ1-1	.	TGTGCCTCTAACAGGGGGAACACTGAAGCTTTCTTT	CASNRGNTEAFF
TRBV6-1	.	16	TRBJ2-1	.	TGTGCCAGCAGTGAAGCGCTTCAGGGGACCTACAATGAGCAGTTCTTC	CASSEALQGTYNEQFF
TRBV7-3	.	13	TRBJ2-5	.	TGTGCCAGCAGCTTACGGGCAGGAGGGACCCAGTACTTC	CASSLRAGGTQYF
TRBV30	.	12	TRBJ1-2	.	TGTGCCTGGATTGAGCTAAACCATGGCTACACCTTC	CAWIELNHGYTF
TRBV11-1	TRBD2	15	TRBJ2-1	.	TGTGCCAGCCTGACTAGCGGGAGGGCCCACAATGAGCAGTTCTTC	CASLTSGRAHNEQFF
TRBV27	.	15	TRBJ1-1	few	TGTGCCAGCAGTTGGCTCGGGCAGGGGAACACTGAAGCTTTCTTT	CASSWLGQGNTEAFF
TRBV6-5	.	15	TRBJ1-1	.	TGTGCCAGCAGTTACTCGCATATGCGGATGTCTGAAGCTTTCTTT	CASSYSHMRMSEAFF
TRBV28	.	12	TRBJ1-1	.	TGTGCCAGCAGTTTCATGAACACTGAAGCTTTCTTT	CASSFMNTEAFF
TRBV25-1	.	14	TRBJ1-1	few	TGTGCCAGCAGTGAGGGCAACCTGAACACTGAAGCTTTCTTT	CASSEGNLNTEAFF
TRBV7-2	TRBD2	16	TRBJ2-7	few	TGTGCCAGCAGCCACGGGACTAGCGGGAGGGCGTACGAGCAGTACTTC	CASSHGTSGRAYEQYF
TRBV13	TRBD2	17	TRBJ2-7	few	TGTGCCAGCAGCTTAAACGGACTAGCGGGCCTAACCTACGAGCAGTACTTC	CASSLNGLAGLTYEQYF
TRBV11-2	.	13	TRBJ1-2	few	TGTGCCAGCAGCTTAGAAATGGGGGCTGGCTACACCTTC	CASSLEMGAGYTF
TRBV29-1	.	11	TRBJ1-1	.	TGCAGCGTTGAAGAACTGGTTACGGCTTTCTTT	CSVEELVTAFF
TRBV4-2	.	13	TRBJ2-1	few	TGTGCCAGCAGCCAAGATCATGGGGGCCGGGAGTTCTTC	CASSQDHGGREFF
TRBV11-1	TRBD1	14	TRBJ2-2	.	TGTGCCAGCAGCCGGGACAGGGGGCGAGTGGAGCTGTTTTTT	CASSRDRGRVELFF
TRBV15	.	15	TRBJ1-5	.	TGTGCCACCAGCAGAGGAGGGGGTAGCAATCAGCCCCAGCATTTT	CATSRGGGSNQPQHF
TRBV6-6	TRBD2	14	TRBJ2-1	once	TGTGCCAGCAGTTCTGGGGGGGGGTGGAATGAGCAGTTCTTC	CASSSGGGWNEQFF
TRBV29-1	.	13	TRBJ1-1	.	TGCAGCGTTCGGGCCCGGGGTAACACTGAAGCTTTCTTT	CSVRARGNTEAFF
TRBV28	TRBD1	14	TRBJ2-7	.	TGTGCCAGCCGGGGGACAGGGGGTTTCCACGAGCAGTACTTC	CASRGTGGFHEQYF
TRBV29-1	.	11	TRBJ2-7	few	TGCAGCGTTTGGGCTGGTCCTGGGCAGTACTTC	CSVWAGPGQYF
TRBV5-1	TRBD2	14	TRBJ2-7	.	TGCGCCAGCAGCCCAGGGACTAGCGGAGACAAGCAGTACTTC	CASSPGTSGDKQYF
TRBV6-1	.	14	TRBJ1-5	.	TGTGCCAGCAGTGCTCGGAGTCCGAATCAGCCCCAGCATTTT	CASSARSPNQPQHF
TRBV30	.	13	TRBJ2-1	few	TGTGCCTGGAGTGTCAGTGTTAGCGATGAGCAGTTCTTC	CAWSVSVSDEQFF
TRBV4-1	TRBD2	17	TRBJ2-1	few	TGCGCCAGCAGCCAAAGAGCACCTAGCGGGAGTCAGAATGAGCAGTTCTTC	CASSQRAPSGSQNEQFF
TRBV7-9	.	16	TRBJ2-7	.	TGTGCCAGCAGCTTAGTTTGGAGGGCTGGGTCCTACGAGCAGTACTTC	CASSLVWRAGSYEQYF
TRBV5-1	.	12	TRBJ2-1	few	TGCGCTACAGGGAAAAGCCCAGGCGAGCAGTTCTTC	CATGKSPGEQFF
TRBV20-1	.	10	TRBJ2-3	.	TGCAGTGTGCGCCAAGATACGCAGTATTTT	CSVRQDTQYF
TRBV19	TRBD1	16	TRBJ1-1	.	TGTGCCAGTAGACAATGGGGGGACAGGAGGAACACTGAAGCTTTCTTT	CASRQWGDRRNTEAFF
TRBV6-5	.	16	TRBJ2-6	once	TGTGCCAGCAGTTACGACGGGAGCGCTGGGGCCAACGTCCTGACTTTC	CASSYDGSAGANVLTF
TRBV11-2	TRBD1	15	TRBJ1-1	few	TGTGCCAGCAGCGCCGTGACAGGGGGCAACACTGAAGCTTTCTTT	CASSAVTGGNTEAFF
TRBV6-1	.	16	TRBJ2-7	.	TGTGCCAGCAGTGAAGCGCTTCTACCCGGGTTCTACGAGCAGTACTTC	CASSEALLPGFYEQYF
TRBV27	TRBD2	15	TRBJ2-5	.	TGTGCCAGCAGGTGGACTAGCGGAGTAGGGGAGACCCAGTACTTC	CASRWTSGVGETQYF
TRBV30	.	14	TRBJ2-1	.	TGTGCCTGGAGTGTACCCGGACTCGATGATGAGCAGTTCTTC	CAWSVPGLDDEQFF
TRBV29-1	TRBD1	12	TRBJ2-5	few	TGCAGCGTGAAGACAGGGGCAGAGACCCAGTACTTC	CSVKTGAETQYF
TRBV5-4	.	13	TRBJ1-2	.	TGTGCCAGCAGCTTATTAGCTCACTATGGCTACACCTTC	CASSLLAHYGYTF
TRBV9	.	14	TRBJ1-2	.	TGTGCCAGCAGCGTGACCGTGGGAGATGTTGGCTACACCTTC	CASSVTVGDVGYTF
TRBV29-1	.	14	TRBJ2-7	few	TGCAGCGTTGAAATGTCTACGTCCTCCTACGAGCAGTACTTC	CSVEMSTSSYEQYF
TRBV7-9	TRBD2	15	TRBJ2-7	few	TGTGCCAGCAGCACGATGACTAGCGGCCCCTACGAGCAGTACTTC	CASSTMTSGPYEQYF
TRBV2	.	13	TRBJ2-5	few	TGTGCCAGTGCGGAGGACTCTCAAGAGACCCAGTACTTC	CASAEDSQETQYF
TRBV18	.	14	TRBJ2-5	.	TGTGCCAGCTCACCGCCTGGACTATCGGAGACCCAGTACTTC	CASSPPGLSETQYF
TRBV10-3	.	14	TRBJ2-7	few	TGTGCCATCAGTGTAGAGGGAGGTTTTGGCGAGCAGTACTTC	CAISVEGGFGEQYF
TRBV29-1	.	11	TRBJ1-2	few	TGCAGCGTTGACAGATCCTATGGCTACACCTTC	CSVDRSYGYTF
TRBV28	.	12	TRBJ2-3	.	TGTGCCAGCAGTTCTTATTCGACTCCGCAGTATTTT	CASSSYSTPQYF
TRBV9	TRBD2	15	TRBJ2-5	.	TGTGCCAGCAGCCCCACGGCGGGACTAGCAGAGACCCAGTACTTC	CASSPTAGLAETQYF
TRBV5-4	.	14	TRBJ2-1	.	TGTGCCAGCAGCTTGGCGGGGGGCGGCCATGAGCAGTTCTTC	CASSLAGGGHEQFF